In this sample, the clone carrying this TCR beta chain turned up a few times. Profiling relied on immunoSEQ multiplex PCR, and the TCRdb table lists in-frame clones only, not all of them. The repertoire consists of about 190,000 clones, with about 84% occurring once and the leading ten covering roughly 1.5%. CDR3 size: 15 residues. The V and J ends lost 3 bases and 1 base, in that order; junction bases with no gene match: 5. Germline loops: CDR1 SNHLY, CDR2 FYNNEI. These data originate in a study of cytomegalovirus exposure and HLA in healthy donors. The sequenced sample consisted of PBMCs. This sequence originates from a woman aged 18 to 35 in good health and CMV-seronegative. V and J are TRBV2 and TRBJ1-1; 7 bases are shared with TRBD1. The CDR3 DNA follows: TGTGCCAGCAGTGAGGGACAGACCAGGAACACTGAAGCTTTCTTT. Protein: CASSEGQTRNTEAFF.